This T cell receptor beta chain emerged from a study of CD8 T cells in Susac syndrome. Background on the study: When blood was collected, patients with Susac syndrome were therapy-naive, were taking corticosteroids, or were receiving intravenous immunoglobulin alone.

Random-hexamer reverse transcription was applied to roughly 0.5 to 1 ug RNA. TCRdb independently ran MiXCR on the immunoSEQ multiplex PCR reads; one entry per CDR3 protein. The sample lists more than 200,000 distinct CDR3 sequences, about 95% seen once, with over 0.15% in the top ten. Germline CDR1 is MNHEY and CDR2 is SVGEGT. Trimming pared 6 bases from V and 4 bases from J, leaving 13 bases between. The CDR3 is made up of 14 amino acids. This TCR was sampled from a human donor with Susac syndrome. The sample taken for sequencing was CD4+ T cells from PBMCs. The V and J genes are TRBV6-2 or TRBV6-3 and TRBJ1-5; D is perhaps TRBD1 (5 bases). As DNA, the CDR3 is TGTGCCAGCAGAGGGGACCTCGGGAATCAGCCCCAGCATTTT. Amino acids: CASRGDLGNQPQHF.